What follows are 20 T cell receptor beta chains derived from one specimen sequenced in a study of T-cell reconstitution after alpha-beta-depleted transplantation in children. Library preparation (for TCRbeta) was performed with unique molecular identifiers. TCRdb re-analysed the PCR reads in MiXCR, keeping a single row per CDR3 protein. This table holds about 15,000 distinct CDR3 sequences, roughly 5.3% found once. The specimen comprised PBMCs, sampled before TCRalphabeta/CD19-depleted stem cell transplant. The receptors stem from a boy between 10 and 17 years old with acute lymphoblastic leukemia, due to receive a stem cell transplant.

This clonotype has a count of ten or more. The J gene is TRBJ1-1, the V gene TRBV24-1; D unresolved. The CDR3 is 13 residues long. Trimming shortened V by 4 bases and J by 4 bases, and 9 bases separated the two germline ends. Germline CDR1 and CDR2: KGHDR and SFDVKD. The CDR3 bases are TGTGCCACCAGTGACCCTATGGGCACTGAAGCTTTCTTT. This gives the protein CATSDPMGTEAFF.

There are many counts of this clonotype. The chain recombines TRBV7-2 with TRBJ1-3, with D unresolved. Between the trimmed V and J ends, which lost 2 bases and 4 bases, there was a span of 6 bases. Germline CDR1 SGHTA, CDR2 FQGNSA. This CDR3 contains 13 residues. The CDR3 region has the DNA TGTGCCAGCAGCTTATCGACCGGAAACACCATATATTTT. The encoded protein is CASSLSTGNTIYF.

This clonotype was detected only once. The J gene is TRBJ2-1, the V gene TRBV6-5; D is undetermined. This CDR3 spans 10 amino acids. Trimming cost V 11 bases and J 9 bases, with 11 bases left between them. The germline gives CDR1 MNHEY, CDR2 SVGAGI. In DNA, the CDR3 is TGTGCCTGCATGTTTGTTGAGCAGTTCTTC. This translates into CACMFVEQFF.

By its share, this clonotype is medium-sized. The CDR3 reads CASSRDRSSYNEQFF. The CDR3 DNA reads as TGCGCCAGCAGCCGGGACCGGAGCTCCTACAATGAGCAGTTCTTC. V gene TRBV5-1 combines with J gene TRBJ2-1; D may correspond to TRBD1 or TRBD2 (5 bases each). In germline, CDR1 is SGHRS, CDR2 YFSETQ. CDR3 length equals 15 residues. The V gene lost 4 bases and the J gene lost 0 bases, with 11 bases spanning the gap. The full variable domain, in which reference TRBV5-1 and TRBJ2-1 provide the parts outside the CDR3, is KAGVTQTPRYLIKTRGQQVTLSCSPISGHRSVSWYQQTPGQGLQFLFEYFSETQRNKGNFPGRFSGRQFSNSRSEMNVSTLELGDSALYLCASSRDRSSYNEQFFGPGTRLTVL.

At least ten counts were recorded for this clonotype. The chain recombines TRBV5-6 with TRBJ1-1, with no clear D. The CDR3 spans 18 residues. Per the germline V gene, CDR1 is SGHDT and CDR2 is YYEEEE. Trimming shortened V by 3 bases and J by 1 base, and 22 bases separated the two germline ends. CDR3 bases: TGTGCCAGCAGCTCCCTTGTTGGGAAACACACTACGAACACTGAAGCTTTCTTT. Translating gives CASSSLVGKHTTNTEAFF.

This clonotype was seen ten or more times. The chain uses TRBV5-5 and TRBJ2-7; tentatively, D is TRBD1 (7 bases). The CDR3 extends over 13 amino acids. V lost 1 base and J 9 bases, leaving 14 bases between the germline ends. CDR1 is SGHKS, CDR2 YYEKEE, per germline (reference sequence). The CDR3 DNA reads TGTGCCAGCAGCTTGTGGATCCAGGGGGGGCAGTACTTC. Its translation is CASSLWIQGGQYF.

This clonotype was seen repeatedly, ten times or more. The chain has TRBV7-8 and TRBJ1-6; D ambiguous. Looked up from germline, CDR1 is SGHVS and CDR2 is FQNEAQ. The CDR3 has 18 residues. The ends were cut back, 1 base at V and 0 bases at J, with 13 bases in the middle. The CDR3: CASSLGDPWSSYNSPLHF. DNA for the CDR3: TGTGCCAGCAGCTTAGGAGACCCCTGGAGCTCCTATAATTCACCCCTCCACTTT.

V usage is TRBV5-3 and J usage is TRBJ2-5; no clear D gene. TRBV5-3 is classed as an ORF, of uncertain function. This CDR3 is 14 amino acids long. The ends were cut back, 9 bases at V and 4 bases at J, with 19 bases in the middle. This CDR3 reads CAMSPRALPETQYF. CDR3 DNA: TGTGCCATGAGCCCCCGGGCCCTTCCAGAGACCCAGTACTTC.

The sample holds many counts of this clonotype. This chain links TRBV20-1 with TRBJ1-2; 11 bases map to TRBD1. The CDR3 consists of 17 residues. J lost 2 bases, V lost 4 bases, and 12 bases had no gene match. Looked up from germline, CDR1 is DFQATT and CDR2 is SNEGSKA (reference sequence). CDR3 sequence reads: CSATTSLDRGQNYGYTF. In DNA, the CDR3 is TGCAGTGCTACCACCTCCCTGGACAGGGGGCAAAACTATGGCTACACCTTC.

This clonotype came up many times. The chain has TRBV18 and TRBJ1-2; D may be TRBD1 (6 bases). The CDR3 loop spans 15 amino acids. V shed 0 bases and J shed 4 bases, with 12 bases lying between them. Germline V gene lookup returns CDR1 KGHSH and CDR2 LQKENI. CDR3 sequence reads: CASSPPGSQGYGYTF. In DNA form, the CDR3 reads TGTGCCAGCTCACCACCGGGGTCACAGGGCTATGGCTACACCTTC.

This clonotype has ten or more counts. This rearrangement joins TRBV6-1 to TRBJ2-1; 8 bases map to TRBD2. Germline lookup yields CDR1 MNHNS and CDR2 SASEGT. This CDR3 is 15 amino acids long. With 1 base clipped from V and 5 bases from J, the junction kept 4 bases outside the gene matches. CDR3 bases: TGTGCCAGCAGTGAAGTAAGCGGGAGTAACAATGAGCAGTTCTTC. This codes for CASSEVSGSNNEQFF.

The chain recombines TRBV23-1 with TRBJ2-5, with 9 bases identical to TRBD1. TRBV23-1 is known as an ORF, though its function is uncertain. Trimming at V came to 5 bases and at J to 10 bases, leaving 8 bases not matched to a gene. The CDR3 loop spans 13 amino acids. This CDR3 is CASSIRDRVGQYF. The CDR3 DNA reads as TGCGCCAGCAGTATCCGGGACAGGGTTGGCCAGTACTTC.

This clonotype was recorded at least ten times. This chain joins TRBV6-5 and TRBJ1-4, with D uncertain. The CDR3 consists of 14 residues. V lost 6 bases and J 0 bases, leaving 8 bases between the germline ends. Germline V gene data show CDR1 as MNHEY and CDR2 as SVGAGI. DNA of the CDR3: TGTGCCAGCAGACAAATAACAACTAATGAAAAACTGTTTTTT. As protein: CASRQITTNEKLFF.

In its sample, this clonotype was seen many times. The V call is TRBV18, the J call TRBJ1-1; 8 bases are a match to TRBD1. The V segment lost 8 bases and the J segment 1 base; nucleotides outside the gene matches: 9. The CDR3 runs to 15 residues. Germline values: CDR1 KGHSH, CDR2 LQKENI. The CDR3 nucleotides read TGTGCCAGCAGCCGGGACAGGCCTTCGAACACTGAAGCTTTCTTT. It specifies CASSRDRPSNTEAFF.

Ten or more counts support this clonotype. The chain employs TRBV20-1 and TRBJ2-1; D uncertain. Germline CDR1 and CDR2: DFQATT and SNEGSKA (reference sequence). The CDR3 sequence is 11 residues long. The V gene lost 0 bases and the J gene lost 9 bases, with 6 bases spanning the gap. This CDR3 is CSARDDREQFF. In DNA form, the CDR3 reads TGCAGTGCTAGAGATGACCGTGAGCAGTTCTTC.

This clonotype occurred many times. J is TRBJ1-6 and V is TRBV6-6; D uncertain. The CDR3 is 17 residues long. Trimming stripped 5 bases from V and 5 bases from J, with 19 bases between. Per germline, CDR1 MNHNY and CDR2 SVGAGI (reference sequence). For the CDR3, the DNA is TGTGCCAGCAGTCTTTGGTCGGAGGACCCCAATAATTCACCCCTCCACTTT. It translates to CASSLWSEDPNNSPLHF.

This clonotype has a count of ten or more. The chain joins TRBV20-1 to TRBJ2-3, with 13 bases matching TRBD2. This CDR3 is built from 15 residues. CDR1 and CDR2 (germline): DFQATT, SNEGSKA (reference sequence). Trimming removed 6 bases from V and 7 bases from J; junction bases left unmatched: 10. The CDR3 is CSAIGLAGEGNTQYF. The DNA of the CDR3 is TGCAGTGCGATAGGACTAGCGGGAGAAGGGAATACGCAGTATTTT.

This clonotype showed up many times. The rearrangement uses TRBV7-9 and TRBJ1-2; the D is unclear. Deletions cut 4 bases from V and 3 bases from J, with 6 bases between. The germline CDR1 and CDR2 sequences are SEHNR and FQNEAQ (reference sequence). This CDR3 has 12 residues. The CDR3 is CASSSVYYGYTF. The DNA of the CDR3 is TGTGCCAGCAGCTCCGTATACTATGGCTACACCTTC.

This clonotype has ten or more counts. The rearrangement joins TRBV28 to TRBJ1-1; D not certain. CDR1 and CDR2 (germline): MDHEN, SYDVKM. The CDR3 has 15 residues. Trimming removed 2 bases at V and 4 bases at J, with 14 bases between. The CDR3 DNA sequence: TGTGCCAGCAGTTTAACTGGGGTCCATCCCACTGAAGCTTTCTTT. This sequence encodes CASSLTGVHPTEAFF.

The sample holds many counts of this clonotype. J is TRBJ1-5 and V is TRBV4-1; possible D gene TRBD1, 6 bases. Trimming left V 2 bases short and J 5 bases short, with 10 bases between. Germline assignment: CDR1 MGHRA and CDR2 YSYEKL. The CDR3 consists of 14 residues. The CDR3 sequence is CASSQYAGDQPQHF. CDR3 coding DNA: TGCGCCAGCAGCCAATACGCAGGGGATCAGCCCCAGCATTTT.